This T cell receptor beta chain was captured in a study of blood T cells in healthy people across ages. General observations from the study: Measured against age, TCR beta diversity per million T cells decreased in a roughly linear manner.

The V end was cut by 6 bases, the J end by 1 base, with 8 bases between. Germline CDR1 reads SGHRS; CDR2 reads YFSETQ. The CDR3 is made up of 14 amino acids. For the second PCR, which ran for about 6 to 11 cycles, a sample-barcoded 5' primer and a J-beta primer mix were used. TCRdb called the 5' RACE reads again in MiXCR, with one record for every CDR3 protein. This sample carries about a million distinct CDR3 sequences, roughly 51% of them seen once, and the ten largest clones take 20% to 25%. Every donor contributed roughly 10 milliliters of peripheral blood by blood draw. Per-sample PBMC isolation yielded at least 6.5 million cells. Concerning this clonotype itself: Antigen: not known.

This chain connects TRBV5-1 to TRBJ2-6; D is undetermined. The TCR was taken from a woman aged 60-75 years in good health. Sequencing input: blood. The CDR3 region is CASTIPSGANVLTF. In nucleotides, the CDR3 is TGCGCCAGCACCATTCCTTCTGGGGCCAACGTCCTGACTTTC.